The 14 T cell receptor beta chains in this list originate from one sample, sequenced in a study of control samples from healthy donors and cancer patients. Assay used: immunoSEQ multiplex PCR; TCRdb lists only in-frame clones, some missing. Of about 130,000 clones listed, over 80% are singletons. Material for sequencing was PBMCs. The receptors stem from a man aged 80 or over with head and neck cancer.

The CDR3: CASTDPYNEQFF. The CDR3 DNA follows: TGTGCCAGTACAGACCCCTACAATGAGCAGTTCTTC. The chain combines TRBV19 with TRBJ2-1; D is unclear. V gave up 7 bases and J gave up 2 bases, with 6 bases separating them. The CDR3 is 12 amino acids. Germline CDR1 and CDR2: LNHDA and SQIVND (reference sequence).

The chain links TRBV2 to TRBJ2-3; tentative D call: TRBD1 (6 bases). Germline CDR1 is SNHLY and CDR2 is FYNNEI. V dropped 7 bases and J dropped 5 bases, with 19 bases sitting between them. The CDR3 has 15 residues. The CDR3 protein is CASNYYRVEIDTQYF. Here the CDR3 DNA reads TGTGCCAGCAACTACTACAGGGTCGAGATAGATACGCAGTATTTT. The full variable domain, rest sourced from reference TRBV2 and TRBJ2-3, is EPEVTQTPSHQVTQMGQEVILRCVPISNHLYFYWYRQILGQKVEFLVSFYNNEISEKSEIFDDQFSVERPDGSNFTLKIRSTKLEDSAMYFCASNYYRVEIDTQYFGPGTRLTVL.

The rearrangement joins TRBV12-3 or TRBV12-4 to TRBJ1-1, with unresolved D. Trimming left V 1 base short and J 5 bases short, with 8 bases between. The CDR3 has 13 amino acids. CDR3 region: CASSLVAKTEAFF. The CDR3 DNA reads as TGTGCCAGCAGTTTAGTGGCGAAAACTGAAGCTTTCTTT.

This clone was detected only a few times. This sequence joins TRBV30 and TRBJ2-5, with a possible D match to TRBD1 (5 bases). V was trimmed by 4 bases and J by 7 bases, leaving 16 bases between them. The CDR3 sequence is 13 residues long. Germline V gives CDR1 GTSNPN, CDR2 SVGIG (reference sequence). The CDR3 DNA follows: TGTGCCTGGAAGTCTGGGGCCTTAGGGACCCAGTACTTC. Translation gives CAWKSGALGTQYF.

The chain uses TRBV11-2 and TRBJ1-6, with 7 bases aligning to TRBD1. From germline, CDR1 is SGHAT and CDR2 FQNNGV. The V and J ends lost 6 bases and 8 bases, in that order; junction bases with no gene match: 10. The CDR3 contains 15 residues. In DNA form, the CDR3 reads TGTGCCAGCAGTTTCACGGGACAGAACTATTCACCCCTCCACTTT. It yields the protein CASSFTGQNYSPLHF.

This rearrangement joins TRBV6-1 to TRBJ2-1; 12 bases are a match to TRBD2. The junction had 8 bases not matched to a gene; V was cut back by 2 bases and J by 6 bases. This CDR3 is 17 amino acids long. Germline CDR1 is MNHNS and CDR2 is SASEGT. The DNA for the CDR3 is TGTGCCAGCAGTGAATTGCGACTAGCGGGAGATGGCAATGAGCAGTTCTTC. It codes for CASSELRLAGDGNEQFF.

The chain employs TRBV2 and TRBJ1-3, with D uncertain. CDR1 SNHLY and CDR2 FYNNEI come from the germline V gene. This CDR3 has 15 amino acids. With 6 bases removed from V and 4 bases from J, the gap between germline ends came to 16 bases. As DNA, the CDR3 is TGTGCCAGCAGCCTGTTCCTTCTGGAGGGAAACACCATATATTTT. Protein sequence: CASSLFLLEGNTIYF.

The CDR3 protein is CASSPAGRADPLRYF. The CDR3 DNA follows: TGTGCCAGCAGCCCGGCGGGAAGGGCGGACCCCCTACGGTACTTC. The chain uses TRBV5-5 and TRBJ2-7; a possible D gene is TRBD2 (6 bases). Trimming took 4 bases from V and 12 from J, leaving 26 bases between them. This CDR3 is built from 15 residues. CDR1 and CDR2 (germline): SGHKS, YYEKEE (reference sequence).

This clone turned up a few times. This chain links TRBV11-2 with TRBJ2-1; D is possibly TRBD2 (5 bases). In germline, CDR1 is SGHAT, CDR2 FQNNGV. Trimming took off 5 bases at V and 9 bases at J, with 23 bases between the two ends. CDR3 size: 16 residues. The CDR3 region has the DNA TGTGCCAGCAGCCCTCAACTCGCCACTAGTTCGAGTGAGCAGTTCTTC. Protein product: CASSPQLATSSSEQFF.

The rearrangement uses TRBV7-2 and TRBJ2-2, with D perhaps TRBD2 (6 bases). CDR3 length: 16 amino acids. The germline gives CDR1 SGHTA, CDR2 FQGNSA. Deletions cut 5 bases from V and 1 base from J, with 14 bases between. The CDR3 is CASSPQAGLNTGELFF. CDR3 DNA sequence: TGTGCCAGCAGCCCCCAAGCGGGCCTGAACACCGGGGAGCTGTTTTTT. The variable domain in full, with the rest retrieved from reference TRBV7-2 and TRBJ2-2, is GAGVSQSPSNKVTEKGKDVELRCDPISGHTALYWYRQSLGQGLEFLIYFQGNSAPDKSGLPSDRFSAERTGGSVSTLTIQRTQQEDSAVYLCASSPQAGLNTGELFFGEGSRLTVL.

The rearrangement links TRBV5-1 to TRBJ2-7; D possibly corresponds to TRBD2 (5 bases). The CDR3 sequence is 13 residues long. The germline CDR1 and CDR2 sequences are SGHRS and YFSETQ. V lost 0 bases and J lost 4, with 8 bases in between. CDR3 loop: CASSLAEGYEQYF. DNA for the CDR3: TGCGCCAGCAGCTTGGCCGAGGGTTACGAGCAGTACTTC.

The DNA for the CDR3 is TGTGCCAGCAGCACACAGCTAGCGGGAGGGAGCTCCTACGAGCAGTACTTC. Translated: CASSTQLAGGSSYEQYF. The chain carries TRBV11-2 and TRBJ2-7, with 12 bases that match TRBD2. The CDR3 is made up of 17 amino acids. V trimming: 5 bases; J trimming: 0 bases; junction bases outside the gene matches: 8. In germline, CDR1 is SGHAT, CDR2 FQNNGV.

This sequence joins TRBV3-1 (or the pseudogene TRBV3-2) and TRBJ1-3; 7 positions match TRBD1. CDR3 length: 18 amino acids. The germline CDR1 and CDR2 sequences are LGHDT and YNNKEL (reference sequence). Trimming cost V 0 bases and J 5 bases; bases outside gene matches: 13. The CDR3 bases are TGTGCCAGCAGCCAAGAGGCACCCCTCAGCAGGGGGAGAAACACCATATATTTT. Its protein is CASSQEAPLSRGRNTIYF.

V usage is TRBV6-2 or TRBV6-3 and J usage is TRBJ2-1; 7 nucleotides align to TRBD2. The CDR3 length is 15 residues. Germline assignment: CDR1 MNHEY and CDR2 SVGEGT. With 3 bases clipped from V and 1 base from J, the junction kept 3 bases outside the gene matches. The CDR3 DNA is TGTGCCAGCAGTTATCTAGCGGTATCCTACAATGAGCAGTTCTTC. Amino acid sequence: CASSYLAVSYNEQFF.